Following are 19 T cell receptor beta chains from one sample sequenced in a study of blood T cell repertoires in COVID-19. The data were produced by immunoSEQ multiplex PCR, yet TCRdb's version contains in-frame clones alone and is incomplete. The sample gives around 300,000 clones, just over 90% of which show up once; about 2.2% is in the top ten. The sample comprised peripheral blood. The receptors here all came from a young woman with COVID-19, enrolled during active disease.

The chain has TRBV4-1 and TRBJ2-1; D is unresolved. Germline CDR1 is MGHRA and CDR2 is YSYEKL. The CDR3 spans 11 residues. V lost 0 bases to trimming and J lost 13 bases, with 7 bases between them. The CDR3 DNA sequence: TGCGCCAGCAGCCAAGATTCGTTCCAGTTCTTC. Translating it yields CASSQDSFQFF.

This chain links TRBV11-1 with TRBJ1-2, with 9 nucleotides matching TRBD1. Germline V gene lookup returns CDR1 SGHAT and CDR2 FQDESV (reference sequence). J gave up 4 bases and V 3 bases, and 9 bases lay outside the gene matches. The CDR3 extends over 16 amino acids. For the CDR3, the DNA is TGTGCCAGCAGCTTCGTTACAGGGGGCGCGATCTATGGCTACACCTTC. Translated: CASSFVTGGAIYGYTF. Using reference TRBV11-1 and TRBJ1-2 for the parts outside the CDR3, the full variable domain is EAEVAQSPRYKITEKSQAVAFWCDPISGHATLYWYRQILGQGPELLVQFQDESVVDDSQLPKDRFSAERLKGVDSTLKIQPAELGDSAMYLCASSFVTGGAIYGYTFGSGTRLTVV.

This rearrangement joins TRBV28 to TRBJ1-2; D remains unclear. Deletions cut 1 base from V and 4 bases from J, with 7 bases between. Per the germline V gene, CDR1 is MDHEN and CDR2 is SYDVKM. CDR3 length equals 13 residues. CDR3 amino acids: CASSLSQTYGYTF. The DNA for the CDR3 is TGTGCCAGCAGTTTATCACAGACCTATGGCTACACCTTC.

The chain joins TRBV3-1 (or the pseudogene TRBV3-2) to TRBJ2-4; 9 nucleotides line up with TRBD1. There are 17 residues in the CDR3. Germline V gene data show CDR1 as LGHDT and CDR2 as YNNKEL (reference sequence). The V segment lost 4 bases and the J segment 8 bases; nucleotides outside the gene matches: 15. The CDR3 bases are TGTGCCAGCAGCCCTACCCCCGCGGGACAGGGTGTGGACATTCAGTACTTC. It specifies CASSPTPAGQGVDIQYF.

The chain is built from TRBV27 and TRBJ2-1, with 12 bases matching TRBD2. Germline CDR1 MNHEY, CDR2 SMNVEV (reference sequence). The CDR3 covers 16 residues. J gave up 7 bases and V 3 bases, and 7 bases lay outside the gene matches. In DNA form, the CDR3 reads TGTGCCAGCAGTTTCCCGCTAGCGGGAGGGCTTAATGAGCAGTTCTTC. This sequence encodes CASSFPLAGGLNEQFF.

The rearrangement links TRBV3-1 (or the pseudogene TRBV3-2) to TRBJ2-3, with 7 nucleotides matching TRBD1. The CDR3 is made up of 15 amino acids. Germline lookup yields CDR1 LGHDT and CDR2 YNNKEL (reference sequence). V lost 2 bases and J lost 6; bases outside the gene matches: 8. CDR3 protein: CASSQPGQLSDTQYF. DNA for the CDR3: TGTGCCAGCAGCCAACCGGGACAGTTATCTGATACGCAGTATTTT.

There are many counts of this clone. V usage is TRBV19 and J usage is TRBJ1-2; D not certain. Germline V gene sequence: CDR1 LNHDA, CDR2 SQIVND (reference sequence). V lost 6 bases and J lost 0, with 23 bases in between. This CDR3 region has 18 residues. In nucleotides, the CDR3 is TGTGCCAGTAGAAGTAGGCAGAGGCTCCACTGGACTAACTATGGCTACACCTTC. This encodes CASRSRQRLHWTNYGYTF.

This chain joins TRBV5-5 and TRBJ1-4, with 9 positions matching TRBD1. The germline V gene encodes CDR1 SGHKS and CDR2 YYEKEE (reference sequence). V lost 4 bases, J lost 8 bases, and 6 bases stayed unmatched. This CDR3 is 14 amino acids long. CDR3 bases: TGTGCCAGCAGCATGGGACAGGGAAAAGAAAAACTGTTTTTT. Translated: CASSMGQGKEKLFF.

Of note for this clone: The same CDR3 also results from other DNA sequences found in this sample. The chain combines TRBV3-1 (or the pseudogene TRBV3-2) with TRBJ2-7, with TRBD2 matching 9 bases. The CDR3 runs to 14 residues. The germline CDR1 and CDR2 sequences are LGHDT and YNNKEL (reference sequence). J was trimmed by 4 bases and V by 2 bases; bases with no gene match: 3. This CDR3 is CASSQTSGPYEQYF. The CDR3, as DNA: TGTGCCAGCAGCCAAACTAGCGGGCCGTACGAGCAGTACTTC.

The J gene is TRBJ2-7, the V gene TRBV5-5; perhaps TRBD2 as D (5 bases). V lost 1 base and J 1 base, leaving 9 bases between the germline ends. Germline V gene lookup returns CDR1 SGHKS and CDR2 YYEKEE (reference sequence). CDR3 length: 14 residues. For the CDR3, the DNA is TGTGCCAGCAGCTTGATCGGGGATTCCTACGAGCAGTACTTC. It is translated as CASSLIGDSYEQYF.

V is TRBV5-1 and J is TRBJ2-3, with 8 bases lining up with TRBD1. The J segment lost 7 bases and the V segment lost 4 bases, leaving 14 bases of the junction unmatched. CDR1 is SGHRS and CDR2 is YFSETQ in the germline V gene. The CDR3 contains 16 residues. CDR3 sequence: CASSAGQGLLGNTQYF. CDR3 DNA: TGCGCCAGCAGCGCAGGACAGGGCCTCTTAGGCAATACGCAGTATTTT.

V usage is TRBV28 and J usage is TRBJ2-7, with TRBD1 matching over 10 bases. The junction had 7 bases not matched to a gene; V was cut back by 6 bases and J by 5 bases. This CDR3 has 14 amino acids. Germline CDR1 reads MDHEN; CDR2 reads SYDVKM. The CDR3, as DNA: TGTGCCAGCAGCCCCGGGACAGGGGAGGACGAGCAGTACTTC. This translates into CASSPGTGEDEQYF.

The chain carries TRBV15 and TRBJ2-1; TRBD1 aligns across 11 bases. CDR1 LNHNV and CDR2 YYDKDF come from the germline V gene (reference sequence). The CDR3 contains 16 residues. The ends lost 4 bases at V and 6 bases at J; junction bases unmatched: 8. This CDR3 is CATSKPGQGDTNEQFF. CDR3 nucleotide sequence: TGTGCCACCAGCAAACCGGGACAGGGGGATACCAATGAGCAGTTCTTC. The variable domain in full, completed from reference TRBV15 and TRBJ2-1, reads DAMVIQNPRYQVTQFGKPVTLSCSQTLNHNVMYWYQQKSSQAPKLLFHYYDKDFNNEADTPDNFQSRRPNTSFCFLDIRSPGLGDTAMYLCATSKPGQGDTNEQFFGPGTRLTVL.

The rearrangement links TRBV27 to TRBJ1-4; 9 bases agree with TRBD1. Germline CDR1 reads MNHEY; CDR2 reads SMNVEV (reference sequence). The CDR3 has 14 residues. The V gene end was trimmed by 3 bases and the J gene end by 8 bases; junction bases not matched to a gene: 4. CDR3 residues: CASSFDRGGEKLFF. The CDR3 DNA is TGTGCCAGCAGTTTCGACAGGGGGGGAGAAAAACTGTTTTTT.

V gene TRBV5-1 combines with J gene TRBJ2-7, with TRBD2 matching over 8 bases. The length of the CDR3 is 15 residues. Trimming at V came to 2 bases and at J to 2 bases, leaving 6 bases not matched to a gene. Germline V CDR1 and CDR2: SGHRS, YFSETQ. CDR3 region: CASSFPAGGTYEQYF. The CDR3 nucleotides are TGCGCCAGCAGCTTTCCCGCGGGAGGTACCTACGAGCAGTACTTC.

V usage is TRBV27 and J usage is TRBJ1-4, with D unresolved. CDR1 and CDR2 from the germline V gene are MNHEY and SMNVEV (reference sequence). Trimming took 7 bases from V and 0 from J, leaving 12 bases between them. This CDR3 has 15 amino acids. The CDR3 sequence: CASTAGEATNEKLFF. Here the CDR3 DNA reads TGTGCCAGCACCGCGGGAGAGGCAACTAATGAAAAACTGTTTTTT.

The rearrangement links TRBV7-9 to TRBJ2-3; TRBD1 might be the D (6 bases). Germline V gene lookup returns CDR1 SEHNR and CDR2 FQNEAQ (reference sequence). The V gene lost 6 bases and the J gene lost 1 base, with 14 bases spanning the gap. The CDR3 has 15 amino acids. CDR3 amino acids: CASSNTGSGTDTQYF. The CDR3, as DNA: TGTGCCAGCAGTAATACAGGGAGTGGCACAGATACGCAGTATTTT.

The chain uses TRBV2 and TRBJ1-5, with 7 bases that match TRBD1. Unmatched junction bases numbered 9, after V lost 0 bases and J lost 4 bases. Germline values: CDR1 SNHLY, CDR2 FYNNEI. The CDR3 runs 17 residues. The CDR3 here is CASSEALQTGSNQPQHF. The CDR3 DNA is TGTGCCAGCAGTGAAGCGCTTCAGACAGGGAGTAATCAGCCCCAGCATTTT.

The chain uses TRBV4-2 and TRBJ2-1; 15 positions match TRBD2. This CDR3 is built from 17 residues. Trimming cost V 1 base and J 4 bases; bases outside gene matches: 2. CDR1 and CDR2 (germline): LGHNA, YNFKEQ. In DNA, the CDR3 is TGTGCCAGCAGCCAAGCCGGGACTAGCGGGAGGTACAATGAGCAGTTCTTC. It specifies CASSQAGTSGRYNEQFF.